The clone carrying this TCR beta chain turned up a few times. TCRdb reprocessed the RT-PCR reads via MiXCR and lists one record per CDR3 protein. The sample has some 550,000 distinct CDR3 sequences; under 25% are singletons. The data are from a study of response to subunit inactivated influenza vaccine. The germline CDR1 and CDR2 sequences are SGHRS and YFSETQ. V gave up 0 bases and J gave up 1 base, with 10 bases separating them. The CDR3 extends over 15 amino acids. The sample was also linked to a second study, of T cells expressing NK-cell markers. That source adds: A 5'RACE template switching approach incorporating UMIs was used to make TCR beta cDNA. Beta-chain profiling covered CD3+CD56+NKG2C+, CD3+CD56+NKG2C- and CD3+CD56-NKG2C+ sorted subsets. Several of the experiments relied on an anti-gamma-delta TCR antibody so that only alpha-beta TCR T cells were sorted.

The chain combines TRBV5-1 with TRBJ2-5; TRBD2 might be the D (6 bases). The specimen comprised CD4+ T cells sorted from PBMCs, sampled about 12 days after vaccination. The receptor's source is a middle-aged man who received an inactivated influenza vaccine. The CDR3 is CASSLVGGIQETQYF. For the CDR3, the DNA is TGCGCCAGCAGCTTGGTAGGCGGGATCCAAGAGACCCAGTACTTC.